The rows below give T cell receptor beta chains drawn from one sample of a study of OX40 agonist ivuxolimab in advanced cancers. Some clones are missing from TCRdb's copy, which holds only in-frame ones; the method was immunoSEQ multiplex PCR. This sample has roughly 91,000 clones, with roughly 95% found just once. Material: CD4+ or CD8+ T cells sorted from blood, obtained in a trial of the OX40 agonist ivuxolimab. These TCRs come from an adult with an advanced solid tumor such as melanoma, head and neck, liver or kidney cancer. The CDR3 runs from the conserved cysteine through the conserved F or W. The D gene is left open where the match is weak. Part of the rows lack a size; the others show once, few, many or a class for expanded clones.

abundance	d_gene	j_gene	v_gene	CDR3nt	CDR3aa
NA	TRBD1	TRBJ1-2	TRBV18	TGTGCCAGCTCACCTACAGGGGGGATTAACTATGGCTACACCTTC	CASSPTGGINYGYTF
NA	NA	TRBJ1-2	TRBV27	TGTGCCAGCACCTTAAGGAAGGGTGGCTACACCTTC	CASTLRKGGYTF
NA	TRBD2	TRBJ2-7	TRBV7-2	TGTGCCAGCAGCTTAGAACTAGCGGGCGGCGAGCAGTACTTC	CASSLELAGGEQYF
NA	NA	TRBJ1-1	TRBV30	TGTGCCTGGAGTGTACGGCACTCGAACACTGAAGCTTTCTTT	CAWSVRHSNTEAFF
NA	TRBD2	TRBJ2-3	TRBV7-9	TGTGCCAGCAGCTTGACTAGCGGCGGTAGCACAGATACGCAGTATTTT	CASSLTSGGSTDTQYF
NA	NA	TRBJ1-5	TRBV7-7	TGTGCCAGCAGCTTGGAGACTGCGAACAATCAGCCCCAGCATTTT	CASSLETANNQPQHF
NA	NA	TRBJ1-4	TRBV2	TGTGCCAGCAGGACGGATAGGGGGAATGAAAAACTGTTTTTT	CASRTDRGNEKLFF
NA	NA	TRBJ1-2	TRBV2	TGTGCCAGCAGTGATTGGGAGAGGGCAAGCTACTATGGCTACACCTTC	CASSDWERASYYGYTF
NA	TRBD2	TRBJ2-1	TRBV27	TGTGCCAGCAGCCCCCGGGGGGTTTACAATGAGCAGTTCTTC	CASSPRGVYNEQFF
NA	NA	TRBJ1-5	TRBV27	TGTGCCAGCAGTTTGTGGGGATCCAATCAGCCCCAGCATTTT	CASSLWGSNQPQHF
once	NA	TRBJ2-7	TRBV28	TGTGCCAGCAGTTTACCTAAGACGGACCCTTACTCCTACGAGCAGTACTTC	CASSLPKTDPYSYEQYF
NA	NA	TRBJ1-6	TRBV21-1	TGTGCCAGCAGCAAAGATGAGCGGGCAGGGCATAATTCACCCCTCCACTTT	CASSKDERAGHNSPLHF
NA	TRBD1	TRBJ1-2	TRBV7-9	TGTGCCAGCAGCTTAGAACAGGGGTACTATGGCTACACCTTC	CASSLEQGYYGYTF